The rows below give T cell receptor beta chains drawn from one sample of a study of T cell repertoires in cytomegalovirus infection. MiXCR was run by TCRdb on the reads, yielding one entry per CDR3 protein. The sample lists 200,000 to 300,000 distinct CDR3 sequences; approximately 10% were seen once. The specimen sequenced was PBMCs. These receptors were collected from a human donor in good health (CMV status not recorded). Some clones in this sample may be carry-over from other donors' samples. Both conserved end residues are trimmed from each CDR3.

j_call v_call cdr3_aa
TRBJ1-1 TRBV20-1 SAHRRDTEAF
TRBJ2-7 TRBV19 ATQSGPGQGFGEQY
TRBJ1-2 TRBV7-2 ASSSGQGFVGYT
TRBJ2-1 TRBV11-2 ASTMIRKGSEQF
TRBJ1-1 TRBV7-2 ASSLAPGGTYTEAF
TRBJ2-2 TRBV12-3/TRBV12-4 ASSLGLAGDTGELF
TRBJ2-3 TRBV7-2 ASSSYTAGADTQY
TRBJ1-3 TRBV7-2 ASSLLQGGVGNTIY
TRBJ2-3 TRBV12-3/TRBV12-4 ASRTTDTQY
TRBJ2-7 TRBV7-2 ASSFPTSWYEQY
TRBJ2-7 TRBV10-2 ASKGTGVYEQY
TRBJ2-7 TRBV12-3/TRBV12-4 ASSLRGPWSYEQY
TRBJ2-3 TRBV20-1 SARAGLAGALSMAQY
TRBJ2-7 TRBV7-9 ASSPWRGTGEYEQY
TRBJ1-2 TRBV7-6 ASSYAQGIGGYT
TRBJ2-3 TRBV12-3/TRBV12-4 ASSFVAGGEDTQY
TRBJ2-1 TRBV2 ASRSDRVTLNEQF
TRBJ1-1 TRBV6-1 ASNLRRTGREAF
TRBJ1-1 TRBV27 ASSLTRRGTEAF
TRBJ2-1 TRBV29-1 SVEGWSSYNEQF
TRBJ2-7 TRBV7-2 ASSLAAGPSYEQY
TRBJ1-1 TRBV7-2 ASSLNTVGGTEAF
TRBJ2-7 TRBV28 ASSGQGTQYEQY
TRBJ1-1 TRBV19 ASGMNTEAF
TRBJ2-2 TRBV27 ASRRQGIDTGELF
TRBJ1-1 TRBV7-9 ASSLQDRGAF
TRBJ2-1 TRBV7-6 ASSRTGLAGGPNEQF
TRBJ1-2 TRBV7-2 ASSLTGVLYT
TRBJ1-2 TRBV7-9 ASSWPNAAGGYT
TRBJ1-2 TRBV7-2 ASSAHEGPMGGYT
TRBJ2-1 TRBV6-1 ASSGSRVREQF
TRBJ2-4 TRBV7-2 ASSLAFSDIQY
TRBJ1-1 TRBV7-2 ASSPRTGYGTEAF
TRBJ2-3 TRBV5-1 ASSLDPRRIVTDTQY
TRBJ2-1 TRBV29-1 STRQGYEQF
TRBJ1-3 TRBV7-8 ASSPHRGNGNTIY
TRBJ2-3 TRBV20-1 SAMGGAGTDTQY
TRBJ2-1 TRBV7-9 ASSQRGGVNEQF
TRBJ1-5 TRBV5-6 ASSRVGSYNQPQH
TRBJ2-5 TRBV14 ASSREKVTQETQY
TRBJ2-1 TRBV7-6 ASSFRNNEQF
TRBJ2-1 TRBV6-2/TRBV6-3 ASRRSSGFMF
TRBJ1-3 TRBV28 ASSVSGNTIY
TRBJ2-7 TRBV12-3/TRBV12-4 ASSGTGSYEQY
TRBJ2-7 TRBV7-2 ASTLIQGSYEQY
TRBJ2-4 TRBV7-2 ASSLQREGRMVNIQY
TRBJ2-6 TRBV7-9 ASSLELRRGANVLT